What follows is one T cell receptor beta chain and its context. Read coverage stops 3 residues before the CDR3 terminus; the germline J gene supplies the remainder. The CDR3 sequence is 14 residues long. Germline loops: CDR1 SEHNR, CDR2 FQNEAQ (reference sequence). V was trimmed by 2 bases and J by 6 bases, leaving 12 bases between them. The data were obtained in a study of T cells in women clearing cervical HPV infection. Assay used: immunoSEQ multiplex PCR; TCRdb lists only in-frame clones, some missing. The specimen's table records 30,000 to 35,000 clones. This TCR was recovered from a woman between 18 and 70 years old with a cervical HPV16 infection that either progressed to CIN3+ or cleared (not recorded which). The rearrangement joins TRBV7-9 to TRBJ2-3; D gene ambiguous. The sequencing sample was made of blood buffy coat. CDR3: CASSLRQVGDTQYF. The DNA read from the CDR3 is TGTGCCAGCAGCTTACGCCAAGTCGGGGATACG. Filled out from reference TRBV7-9 and TRBJ2-3, the complete variable domain reads DTGVSQNPRHKITKRGQNVTFRCDPISEHNRLYWYRQTLGQGPEFLTYFQNEAQLEKSRLLSDRFSAERPKGSFSTLEIQRTEQGDSAMYLCASSLRQVGDTQYFGPGTRLTVL.